Included here is one TCR beta chain sequence, with context. This entry belongs to a study of blood T cell repertoires in COVID-19. For the study at large: Italy, Spain and the United States were the sources of the convalescent and acute COVID-19 samples. In each case, the material was cDNA or gDNA derived from T cells, B-cell-depleted T cells, or PBMCs.

Methods used by the authors: Reference gene primer amplification in the assay estimated nucleated cell counts. Libraries were prepared by immunoSEQ multiplex PCR; TCRdb keeps only in-frame clonotypes and omits some of them. V and J calls and clone size follow that table, whereas D and trimming were derived from the DNA. The sample carries approximately 390,000 clones, around 90% recorded once. Recruitment covered roughly 22 US areas and drew participants whose ages spanned about 18 to 95 years. The sample was PBMCs or T cells enriched from blood (not recorded which). The sequence derives from a woman aged 40-49 years with acute COVID-19.

CDR3 DNA: TGCGCCAGCAGAGAACAGAATGGCTACACCTTC. As protein: CASREQNGYTF. The J gene is TRBJ1-2, the V gene TRBV10-1; D is undetermined. In germline, CDR1 is WNHNN, CDR2 SYGVQD (reference sequence). The V and J ends lost 6 bases and 6 bases respectively, with 8 bases between them. The CDR3 extends over 11 amino acids.